Following are 27 T cell receptor beta chains from one sample sequenced in a study of metastatic and nonmetastatic thyroid tumors (dated by TCRdb to about 2020). Library construction relied on PCR. Sequenced using an Illumina HiSeq 4000. Using fastp at Q25 and MiXCR, TCRdb reprocessed the public reads and kept productive beta chains. This sample lists some 12,000 clones; around 29% were detected once. Approximately 12% of the sample belongs to the ten largest clones. No treatment had been received by any patient before thyroid surgery. The sequencing sample was made of tumor tissue. These receptors all come from a female donor with papillary thyroid cancer or a benign thyroid nodule (not recorded which). Some clones in this sample may be carry-over from other donors' samples.

The J gene is TRBJ2-7, the V gene TRBV28; 8 bases fit TRBD2. Germline loops: CDR1 MDHEN, CDR2 SYDVKM. The CDR3 spans 11 residues. The V gene end was trimmed by 10 bases and the J gene end by 6 bases; junction bases not matched to a gene: 5. The CDR3, as DNA: TGTGCCACCCGGGAGGGACTCGAGCAGTACTTC. As protein: CATREGLEQYF.

This sequence joins TRBV6-1 and TRBJ2-1; the match to TRBD1 covers 7 bases. CDR1 is MNHNS, CDR2 SASEGT, per germline. The CDR3 is made up of 12 amino acids. With 4 bases clipped from V and 6 bases from J, the junction kept 0 bases outside the gene matches. The CDR3 loop reads CASSGDSNEQFF. In nucleotides, the CDR3 is TGTGCCAGCAGTGGGGACAGCAATGAGCAGTTCTTC.

This clone was seen a few times. V is TRBV6-5 and J is TRBJ2-1; D not resolved. The closer fit of TRBJ2-7 to the DNA end suggests the J call may be wrong. Per the germline V gene, CDR1 is MNHEY and CDR2 is SVGAGI. The CDR3 covers 14 residues. This chain's CDR3 is CASSYSMGYNEQYF. The CDR3 DNA is TGTGCCAGCAGTTACTCTATGGGTTACAATGAGCAGTACTTC.

The V call is TRBV20-1, the J call TRBJ2-7; a possible D gene is TRBD2 (6 bases). Trimming removed 2 bases at V and 3 bases at J, with 11 bases between. This CDR3 region has 13 residues. Germline V gene data show CDR1 as DFQATT and CDR2 as SNEGSKA (reference sequence). The CDR3: CSARSGTFYEQYF. In nucleotides, the CDR3 is TGCAGTGCTAGATCCGGGACTTTCTACGAGCAGTACTTC.

This clone is a singleton in its sample. One end of the junction varies from germline; a read error may be responsible. This chain uses TRBV20-1 with TRBJ1-2, with D possibly being TRBD1 (6 bases). This CDR3 comprises 14 residues. Germline loops: CDR1 DFQATT, CDR2 SNEGSKA (reference sequence). CDR3 in DNA: TGCAGTGCTCCCCGGGAAAGGGGGGACTATGGATACACCTTC. The encoded protein is CSAPRERGDYGYTF.

The genes are TRBV20-1 and TRBJ1-1; a weak D match, TRBD1 (6 bases). Trimming removed 1 base at V and 3 bases at J, with 6 bases between. CDR1 is DFQATT and CDR2 is SNEGSKA in the germline V gene (reference sequence). This CDR3 comprises 12 residues. The DNA of the CDR3 is TGCAGTGCTAGAGCAGGGGACACTGAAGCTTTCTTT. Protein product: CSARAGDTEAFF.

The chain uses TRBV7-2 and TRBJ1-2; D remains ambiguous. This CDR3 spans 14 amino acids. V was pared by 5 bases and J by 4 bases, with 14 bases between. The germline gives CDR1 SGHTA, CDR2 FQGNSA. CDR3 DNA: TGTGCCAGCAGCCCCCTGTCGGCCGGCTATGGCTACACCTTC. Its translation is CASSPLSAGYGYTF.

This clone is labeled medium-sized. V and J are TRBV5-1 and TRBJ2-7; 9 bases fit TRBD2. Germline CDR1 and CDR2: SGHRS and YFSETQ. The ends lost 4 bases at V and 3 bases at J; junction bases unmatched: 5. The CDR3 is 14 residues long. The CDR3 protein is CASSDGTSLYEQYF. CDR3 coding DNA: TGCGCCAGCAGCGACGGGACTAGCCTCTACGAGCAGTACTTC.

In this sample, this clone is medium-sized. V gene TRBV10-3 combines with J gene TRBJ1-5; D is unclear. Germline CDR1 ENHRY, CDR2 SYGVKD. V lost 0 bases and J lost 7, with 7 bases in between. This CDR3 has 13 amino acids. This CDR3 reads CAISESTGQPQHF. CDR3 nucleotide sequence: TGTGCCATCAGTGAGTCCACGGGGCAGCCCCAGCATTTT.

This clone was seen at least ten times. V is TRBV5-4 and J is TRBJ2-2; D gene unclear. The germline V gene encodes CDR1 SGHNT and CDR2 YYREEE (reference sequence). V shed 2 bases and J shed 2 bases, with 4 bases lying between them. The CDR3 contains 13 residues. The CDR3 region is CASSLLNTGELFF. The CDR3, as DNA: TGTGCCAGCAGCTTATTAAACACCGGGGAGCTGTTTTTT.

This clone ranks as medium-sized. CDR3 in amino acids: CSVEVPDRANYEQYF. CDR3 nucleotide sequence: TGCAGCGTTGAAGTACCGGACAGGGCGAACTACGAGCAGTACTTC. The chain is built from TRBV29-1 and TRBJ2-7, with 8 positions matching TRBD1. CDR1 and CDR2 from the germline V gene are SQVTM and ANQGSEA. After removal of 1 base from V and 3 bases from J, the junction contained 8 bases not matched to a gene. The CDR3 loop spans 15 amino acids.

This clone came up a few times. This clone may be a read error of a much larger clone one base away. The chain combines TRBV19 with TRBJ2-3; possible D gene TRBD1, 7 bases. There are 19 residues in the CDR3. Trimming removed 5 bases from V and 1 base from J, with 25 bases in between. Germline-derived CDR1 and CDR2 are LNHDA and SQIVND (reference sequence). The CDR3 region has the DNA TGTGCCAGTAGTCCCATGTCGGGTCAGGGGGGCTTCGGCACAGATACGCAGTATTTT. Its protein is CASSPMSGQGGFGTDTQYF. Full variable domain (remainder filled in from reference TRBV19 and TRBJ2-3): DGGITQSPKYLFRKEGQNVTLSCEQNLNHDAMYWYRQDPGQGLRLIYYSQIVNDFQKGDIAEGYSVSREKKESFPLTVTSAQKNPTAFYLCASSPMSGQGGFGTDTQYFGPGTRLTVL.

By share, this clone counts as medium-sized (0.01 to 0.1%). The chain joins TRBV6-1 to TRBJ2-7, with D unclear. Germline CDR1 MNHNS, CDR2 SASEGT. V was pared by 5 bases and J by 0 bases, with 11 bases between. The CDR3 extends over 14 amino acids. This chain's CDR3 is CASSLTSLSYEQYF. CDR3 nucleotide sequence: TGTGCCAGCAGTTTAACCTCCCTCTCCTACGAGCAGTACTTC.

This clone is deemed large. The chain carries TRBV7-6 and TRBJ2-7, with TRBD1 as a possible D gene (6 bases). V lost 5 bases, J lost 3 bases, and 20 bases lay in between. Germline V gives CDR1 SGHVS, CDR2 FNYEAQ. This CDR3 has 16 amino acids. The CDR3 nucleotides are TGTGCCAGCAGCCCGGGACATTCCCTTCCAGTCTACGAGCAGTACTTC. It specifies CASSPGHSLPVYEQYF.

This clone was counted many times. V is TRBV4-3 and J is TRBJ2-3; D is unresolved. The CDR3 is 16 amino acids. Germline values: CDR1 LGHNA, CDR2 YSLEER. V was pared by 1 base and J by 4 bases, with 15 bases between. The CDR3 DNA follows: TGCGCCAGCAGCCAAGCGGTTTTTTCTTACGCAGATACGCAGTATTTT. It encodes CASSQAVFSYADTQYF.

The table lists this clone with a few counts. The J gene is TRBJ1-3, the V gene TRBV12-3 or TRBV12-4; 7 positions match TRBD1. The CDR3 is made up of 17 amino acids. The V and J ends lost 5 bases and 0 bases, in that order; junction bases with no gene match: 10. The CDR3 loop is CASSPNAGTASGNTIYF. The CDR3, as DNA: TGTGCCAGCAGTCCAAATGCCGGGACAGCCTCTGGAAACACCATATATTTT.

Sample share makes this clone medium-sized. V and J are TRBV28 and TRBJ2-7; TRBD1 matches at 7 bases. V shed 4 bases and J 0 bases; nucleotides not matched to a gene: 6. The CDR3 has 15 residues. Germline-derived CDR1 and CDR2 are MDHEN and SYDVKM. CDR3 loop: CASSYTRDSSYEQYF. DNA for the CDR3: TGTGCCAGCAGTTACACCCGGGACAGCTCCTACGAGCAGTACTTC.

This clone is categorized as medium-sized (0.01 to 0.1%). A junction boundary mismatches the germline segment, possibly from a read error. Other DNA variants within this sample encode the same CDR3. CDR3 sequence: CASSLPDRGRGYGYTF. The DNA of the CDR3 is TGTGCCAGCAGTTTACCCGACAGGGGACGTGGCTATGGCTATACCTTC. The V and J genes are TRBV28 and TRBJ1-2; 8 positions agree with TRBD1. Germline CDR1 is MDHEN and CDR2 is SYDVKM. This CDR3 region has 16 residues.

This clone was found many times. The V and J genes are TRBV5-6 and TRBJ2-2, with D uncertain. CDR1 is SGHDT, CDR2 YYEEEE, per germline. Trimming removed 1 base from V and 1 base from J, with 11 bases in between. The CDR3 runs 16 residues. The CDR3 nucleotides are TGTGCCAGCAGCTTGATTGGTACGGTGAACACCGGGGAGCTGTTTTTT. Protein: CASSLIGTVNTGELFF.

This chain links TRBV30 with TRBJ1-2; D is unresolved. Germline CDR1 is GTSNPN and CDR2 is SVGIG (reference sequence). The germline V and J ends were trimmed by 0 bases and 6 bases, with 11 bases remaining between them. This CDR3 has 13 residues. The CDR3 DNA follows: TGTGCCTGGAGTGTTTCAACAGCGGATGGCTACACCTTC. Translation: CAWSVSTADGYTF.

The rearrangement links TRBV10-3 to TRBJ2-7, with D possibly matching TRBD1 (6 bases). Germline V gene data show CDR1 as ENHRY and CDR2 as SYGVKD. The CDR3 extends over 14 amino acids. Trimming shortened V by 3 bases and J by 5 bases, and 14 bases separated the two germline ends. The CDR3 here is CAISDGTGRNEQYF. CDR3 bases: TGTGCCATCAGTGACGGTACAGGGCGCAACGAGCAGTACTTC.

The chain links TRBV30 to TRBJ1-2, with 8 bases matching TRBD1. V shed 6 bases and J 7 bases; nucleotides not matched to a gene: 4. The germline CDR1 and CDR2 sequences are GTSNPN and SVGIG (reference sequence). There are 11 residues in the CDR3. CDR3 residues: CACWTGSGYTF. The CDR3 nucleotides read TGTGCCTGCTGGACAGGGAGTGGCTACACCTTC.

This clone was seen more than once but under ten times. This rearrangement joins TRBV12-3 or TRBV12-4 to TRBJ1-2; the match to TRBD1 covers 8 bases. The length of the CDR3 is 14 residues. The J segment lost 2 bases and the V segment lost 6 bases, leaving 5 bases of the junction unmatched. CDR3: CASRPDRANYGYTF. For the CDR3, the DNA is TGTGCCAGCAGACCGGACAGGGCCAACTATGGCTACACCTTC.

This clone showed up many times. The chain recombines TRBV28 with TRBJ1-1; 10 nucleotides align to TRBD1. Trimming removed 2 bases from V and 3 bases from J; junction bases left unmatched: 6. The V gene's germline CDR1 is MDHEN and CDR2 SYDVKM. The CDR3 contains 16 residues. The CDR3 nucleotides are TGTGCCAGCAGTTTAGAGGGACAGGGGTGGGACACTGAAGCTTTCTTT. Translated, it gives CASSLEGQGWDTEAFF. The complete variable domain, with remaining parts taken from reference TRBV28 and TRBJ1-1, reads DVKVTQSSRYLVKRTGEKVFLECVQDMDHENMFWYRQDPGLGLRLIYFSYDVKMKEKGDIPEGYSVSREKKERFSLILESASTNQTSMYLCASSLEGQGWDTEAFFGQGTRLTVV.

This clone came up a few times. One end of the junction does not line up with germline, which may come from a read error. The V call is TRBV6-1, the J call TRBJ1-5; 7 bases match TRBD1. Germline CDR1 and CDR2: MNHNS and SASEGT. The CDR3 consists of 15 residues. This chain's CDR3 is CASSEVEGADQPKNF. The CDR3 DNA sequence: TGTGCCAGCAGTGAGGTTGAGGGGGCTGACCAGCCCAAGAATTTT.

This clone is medium-sized by share. The chain uses TRBV20-1 and TRBJ1-2, with TRBD1 as a possible D gene (6 bases). This CDR3 comprises 14 residues. The germline V gene has CDR1 DFQATT and CDR2 SNEGSKA (reference sequence). Deletions cut 5 bases from V and 3 bases from J, with 16 bases between. DNA for the CDR3: TGCAGTGCTGCCGAGGGGGGGCGAGACTATGGCTACACCTTC. Protein sequence: CSAAEGGRDYGYTF.

The rearrangement uses TRBV9 and TRBJ1-2; D remains unclear. V was shortened by 2 bases and J by 6 bases, with 17 bases between the two germline ends. The germline V gene has CDR1 SGDLS and CDR2 YYNGEE. This CDR3 has 15 amino acids. The CDR3 DNA follows: TGTGCCAGCAGCGTTGGCCCTCCTAAGAGGGATGGCTACACCTTC. Translated, it gives CASSVGPPKRDGYTF.